This entry concerns a single T cell receptor (beta chain). Its specificity is not known. The sample originates from a study of brain T cells in children with intractable seizures. Study-level results: Viral specificity was inferred only from CDR3 similarity; HCMV serostatus was unknown.

Sequencing used immunoSEQ multiplex PCR; TCRdb keeps in-frame clones, though not all of them. The sample records approximately 110,000 clones, under 95% being singletons. Germline V gene sequence: CDR1 ENHRY, CDR2 SYGVKD. V was trimmed by 11 bases and J by 2 bases, leaving 19 bases between them. The CDR3 sequence is 14 residues long. V gene TRBV10-3 combines with J gene TRBJ2-7; D perhaps matches TRBD1 (6 bases). Sample: peripheral blood, taken at surgery. This clonotype was sampled from a boy under two years old with hemimegalencephaly and intractable seizures. This CDR3 reads CAAQKGGSTYEQYF. The CDR3 region has the DNA TGTGCCGCTCAAAAAGGGGGATCTACCTACGAGCAGTACTTC.